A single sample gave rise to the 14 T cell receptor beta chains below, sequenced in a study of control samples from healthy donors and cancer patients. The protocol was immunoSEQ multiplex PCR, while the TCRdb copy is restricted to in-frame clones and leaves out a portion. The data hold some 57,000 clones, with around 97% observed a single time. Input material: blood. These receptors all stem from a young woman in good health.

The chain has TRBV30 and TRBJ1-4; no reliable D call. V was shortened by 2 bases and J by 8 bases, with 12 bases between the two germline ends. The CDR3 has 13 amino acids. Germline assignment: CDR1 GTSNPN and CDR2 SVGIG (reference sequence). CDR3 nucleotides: TGTGCCTGGAGTCCGTCTCAGGTAGAAAAACTGTTTTTT. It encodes CAWSPSQVEKLFF. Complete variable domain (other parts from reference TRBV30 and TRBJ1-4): SQTIHQWPATLVQPVGSPLSLECTVEGTSNPNLYWYRQAAGRGLQLLFYSVGIGQISSEVPQNLSASRPQDRQFILSSKKLLLSDSGFYLCAWSPSQVEKLFFGSGTQLSVL.

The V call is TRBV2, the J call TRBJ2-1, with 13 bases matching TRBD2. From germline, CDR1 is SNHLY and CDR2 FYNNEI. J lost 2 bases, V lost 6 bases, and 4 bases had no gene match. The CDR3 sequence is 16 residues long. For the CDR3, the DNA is TGTGCCAGCAGCCGGACTAGCGGGAGCACCTACAATGAGCAGTTCTTC. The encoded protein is CASSRTSGSTYNEQFF.

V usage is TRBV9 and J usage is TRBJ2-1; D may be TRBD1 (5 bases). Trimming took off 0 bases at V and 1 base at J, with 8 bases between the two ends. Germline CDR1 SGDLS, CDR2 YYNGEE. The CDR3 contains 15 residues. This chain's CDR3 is CASSVGGASYNEQFF. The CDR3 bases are TGTGCCAGCAGCGTAGGGGGCGCGTCCTACAATGAGCAGTTCTTC.

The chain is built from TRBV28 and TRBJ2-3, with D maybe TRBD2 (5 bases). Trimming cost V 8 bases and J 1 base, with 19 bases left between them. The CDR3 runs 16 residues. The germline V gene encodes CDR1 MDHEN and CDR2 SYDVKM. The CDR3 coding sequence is TGTGCCAGCCAATCCTCTGGTAGGCGGGGCACAGATACGCAGTATTTT. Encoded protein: CASQSSGRRGTDTQYF.

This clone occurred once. The CDR3 DNA is TGCGCCAGCAGCTTGGTGGCGGGTGCAGGAGGCTACACCTTC. Encoded protein: CASSLVAGAGGYTF. V usage is TRBV5-1 and J usage is TRBJ1-2; no firm D call. Germline-derived CDR1 and CDR2 are SGHRS and YFSETQ. V gave up 0 bases and J gave up 8 bases, with 14 bases separating them. This CDR3 is built from 14 residues.

CDR3 residues: CASSVELAGGSNEQFF. The CDR3 nucleotides are TGTGCCAGCAGCGTAGAACTAGCGGGAGGGTCCAATGAGCAGTTCTTC. The chain carries TRBV9 and TRBJ2-1; 13 positions match TRBD2. V shed 0 bases, J shed 6 bases, and the junction held 3 bases outside the gene matches. The CDR3 is made up of 16 amino acids. From germline, CDR1 is SGDLS and CDR2 YYNGEE. Full variable domain (outside the CDR3, taken from reference TRBV9 and TRBJ2-1): DSGVTQTPKHLITATGQRVTLRCSPRSGDLSVYWYQQSLDQGLQFLIQYYNGEERAKGNILERFSAQQFPDLHSELNLSSLELGDSALYFCASSVELAGGSNEQFFGPGTRLTVL.

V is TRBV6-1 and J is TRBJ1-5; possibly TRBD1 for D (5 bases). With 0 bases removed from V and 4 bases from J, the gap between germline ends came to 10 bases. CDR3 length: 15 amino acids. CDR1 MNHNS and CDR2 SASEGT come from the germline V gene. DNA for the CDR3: TGTGCCAGCAGTGAAGCGGGTGGGGGGAATCAGCCCCAGCATTTT. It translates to CASSEAGGGNQPQHF.

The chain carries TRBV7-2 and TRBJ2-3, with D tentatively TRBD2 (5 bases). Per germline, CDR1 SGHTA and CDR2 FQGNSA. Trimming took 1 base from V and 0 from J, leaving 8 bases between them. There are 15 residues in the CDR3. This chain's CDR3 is CASSLVRASTDTQYF. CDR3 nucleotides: TGTGCCAGCAGCTTAGTGAGGGCTAGCACAGATACGCAGTATTTT.

CDR3 in amino acids: CASSRDTQYF. The CDR3 nucleotides are TGTGCCAGCAGTAGGGATACGCAGTATTTT. The chain has TRBV28 and TRBJ2-3, with D hard to call. Trimming took off 5 bases at V and 6 bases at J, with 3 bases between the two ends. Germline V lookup: CDR1 MDHEN, CDR2 SYDVKM. This CDR3 is 10 amino acids long.

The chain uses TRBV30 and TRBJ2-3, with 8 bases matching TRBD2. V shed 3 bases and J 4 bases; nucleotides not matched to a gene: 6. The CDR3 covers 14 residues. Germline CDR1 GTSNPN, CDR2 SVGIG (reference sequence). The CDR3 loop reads CAWRWSGSPDTQYF. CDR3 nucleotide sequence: TGTGCCTGGAGATGGAGCGGGAGTCCAGATACGCAGTATTTT. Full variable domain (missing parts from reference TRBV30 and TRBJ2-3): SQTIHQWPATLVQPVGSPLSLECTVEGTSNPNLYWYRQAAGRGLQLLFYSVGIGQISSEVPQNLSASRPQDRQFILSSKKLLLSDSGFYLCAWRWSGSPDTQYFGPGTRLTVL.

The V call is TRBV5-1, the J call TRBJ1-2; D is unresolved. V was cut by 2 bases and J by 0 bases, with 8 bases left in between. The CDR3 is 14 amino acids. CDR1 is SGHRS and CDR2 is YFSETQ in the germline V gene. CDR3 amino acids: CASSFEGANYGYTF. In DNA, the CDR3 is TGCGCCAGCAGCTTCGAGGGAGCTAACTATGGCTACACCTTC.

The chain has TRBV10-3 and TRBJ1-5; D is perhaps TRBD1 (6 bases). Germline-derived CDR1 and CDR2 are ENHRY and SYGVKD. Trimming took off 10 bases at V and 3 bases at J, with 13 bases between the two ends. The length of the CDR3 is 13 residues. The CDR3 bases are TGTGCCAGCCGGACAGCGAACAATCAGCCCCAGCATTTT. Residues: CASRTANNQPQHF.

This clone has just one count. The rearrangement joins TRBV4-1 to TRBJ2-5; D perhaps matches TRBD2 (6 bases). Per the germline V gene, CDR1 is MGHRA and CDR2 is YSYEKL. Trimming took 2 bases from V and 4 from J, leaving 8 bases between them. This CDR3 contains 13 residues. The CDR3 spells CASSQWRGETQYF. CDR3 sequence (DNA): TGCGCCAGCAGCCAATGGCGGGGAGAGACCCAGTACTTC.

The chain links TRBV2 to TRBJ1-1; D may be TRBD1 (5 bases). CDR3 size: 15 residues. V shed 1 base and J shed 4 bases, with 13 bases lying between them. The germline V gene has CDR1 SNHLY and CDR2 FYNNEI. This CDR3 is CASSEDPGKSTEAFF. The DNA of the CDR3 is TGTGCCAGCAGTGAAGACCCAGGGAAGAGCACTGAAGCTTTCTTT.